These T cell receptor beta chains were read from a single sample in a study of long-term antiretroviral therapy in people with HIV. The protocol was immunoSEQ multiplex PCR, while the TCRdb copy is restricted to in-frame clones and leaves out a portion. The table has some 18,000 clones, about four fifths seen once; the top ten hold 5% to 7.5%. Sequenced here: unsorted PBMCs, sampled at the start of antiretroviral therapy, before treatment. The receptor set was obtained from a man between 18 and 35 years old with HIV. Each CDR3 is given with its conserved first and last residue. A D gene is named only where the DNA matches it firmly. Part of the rows lack a size; the others show once, few, many or a class for expanded clones.

size | D | J | V | CDR3 | DNA
. | . | TRBJ2-7 | TRBV6-5 | CASGSLGLYYEQYF | TGTGCCAGCGGGAGTCTGGGTCTCTACTACGAGCAGTACTTC
. | TRBD2 | TRBJ2-1 | TRBV6-4 | CASGLAGSGEQFF | TGTGCCAGCGGACTAGCGGGATCTGGTGAGCAGTTCTTC
. | . | TRBJ2-6 | TRBV10-1 | CASSGDPFSEANVLTF | TGCGCCAGCAGTGGGGACCCCTTCTCTGAGGCCAACGTCCTGACTTTC
. | . | TRBJ1-4 | TRBV5-6 | CASSFTGTEKLFF | TGTGCCAGCAGCTTTACAGGGACTGAAAAACTGTTTTTT
. | . | TRBJ2-7 | TRBV18 | CASSPDNLSYEQYF | TGTGCCAGCTCGCCTGATAATCTTTCCTACGAGCAGTACTTC
. | . | TRBJ1-1 | TRBV4-2 | CASSQGFKDGNGYEAFF | TGTGCCAGCAGCCAAGGATTTAAGGACGGGAATGGGTATGAAGCTTTCTTT
. | . | TRBJ2-1 | TRBV19 | CASSPTTRGFNEQFF | TGTGCCAGTAGCCCCACGACTAGAGGATTCAATGAGCAGTTCTTC
. | . | TRBJ1-5 | TRBV7-9 | CASSLGQRNQPQHF | TGTGCCAGCAGCTTAGGTCAGCGCAATCAGCCCCAGCATTTT
. | . | TRBJ1-1 | TRBV19 | CASIGTEGWTEAFF | TGTGCCAGTATTGGGACTGAGGGGTGGACTGAAGCTTTCTTT
. | TRBD1 | TRBJ2-2 | TRBV7-9 | CASSFGQGAVGELFF | TGTGCCAGCAGCTTCGGACAGGGGGCGGTCGGGGAGCTGTTTTTT
. | TRBD1 | TRBJ2-2 | TRBV29-1 | CSVVRQGSTGELFF | TGCAGCGTTGTACGACAGGGTAGTACCGGGGAGCTGTTTTTT
. | . | TRBJ1-2 | TRBV5-6 | CASSLRPGTIYGYTF | TGTGCCAGCAGTCTACGACCCGGGACTATCTATGGCTACACCTTC
once | TRBD2 | TRBJ2-1 | TRBV6-1 | CASSEGGLAGIYNEQFF | TGTGCCAGCAGTGAAGGGGGACTAGCGGGGATTTACAATGAGCAGTTCTTC
. | TRBD1 | TRBJ1-2 | TRBV5-1 | CASSPGTGGGYTF | TGCGCCAGCAGCCCTGGGACAGGGGGAGGCTACACCTTC
. | TRBD1 | TRBJ1-3 | TRBV5-4 | CASSHGQGADNTIYF | TGTGCCAGCAGCCACGGACAGGGGGCAGACAACACCATATATTTT
. | . | TRBJ2-1 | TRBV5-4 | CASSLRPLTSYNEQFF | TGTGCCAGCAGCCTCCGACCTTTAACCTCCTACAATGAGCAGTTCTTC
. | TRBD2 | TRBJ2-7 | TRBV7-4 | CASSLRGRLAGESYEQYF | TGTGCCAGCAGCTTAAGGGGTCGACTAGCGGGAGAATCCTACGAGCAGTACTTC
. | . | TRBJ2-1 | TRBV10-3 | CAISQDSNNEQFF | TGTGCCATCAGCCAGGACAGTAACAATGAGCAGTTCTTC
few | . | TRBJ2-2 | TRBV9 | CASSVEAGSGGELFF | TGTGCCAGCAGCGTAGAGGCAGGATCAGGCGGGGAGCTGTTTTTT
. | . | TRBJ2-7 | TRBV9 | CASSVGDGGEQYF | TGTGCCAGCAGCGTAGGGGACGGTGGCGAGCAGTACTTC
few | . | TRBJ1-2 | TRBV25-1 | CASKGAGVYYGYTF | TGTGCCAGCAAGGGAGCAGGGGTGTACTATGGCTACACCTTC
once | . | TRBJ2-4 | TRBV15 | CATSKGFWQLQNIQYF | TGTGCCACCAGCAAGGGCTTTTGGCAGCTTCAAAACATTCAGTACTTC
. | . | TRBJ1-2 | TRBV5-5 | CASSVALGDGYTF | TGTGCCAGCAGCGTCGCCTTGGGAGATGGCTACACCTTC
. | TRBD2 | TRBJ2-3 | TRBV28 | CASSLRSGRASDTQYF | TGTGCCAGCAGTTTACGCAGCGGGAGGGCCTCGGATACGCAGTATTTT